This TCR beta chain was captured in a study of blood T cell repertoires in COVID-19. The overall study: The origin of the acute and convalescent COVID-19 samples was the United States, Italy and Spain.

Assay: immunoSEQ multiplex PCR; the TCRdb copy retains only in-frame clones and omits some. The sample includes around 190,000 clones, more than 75% seen only once; the top ten take roughly 5.6%. Germline loops: CDR1 SGHNT, CDR2 YYREEE (reference sequence). Trimming cost V 4 bases and J 2 bases, with 16 bases left between them. The CDR3 sequence is 15 residues long. The genes are TRBV5-4 and TRBJ2-7; possible D gene TRBD2, 6 bases. Source material: peripheral blood. The receptor comes from a middle-aged woman with COVID-19, enrolled during active disease. The CDR3, as DNA: TGTGCCAGCAGCCCATCCGGGACTTATACCTACGAGCAGTACTTC. This codes for CASSPSGTYTYEQYF.